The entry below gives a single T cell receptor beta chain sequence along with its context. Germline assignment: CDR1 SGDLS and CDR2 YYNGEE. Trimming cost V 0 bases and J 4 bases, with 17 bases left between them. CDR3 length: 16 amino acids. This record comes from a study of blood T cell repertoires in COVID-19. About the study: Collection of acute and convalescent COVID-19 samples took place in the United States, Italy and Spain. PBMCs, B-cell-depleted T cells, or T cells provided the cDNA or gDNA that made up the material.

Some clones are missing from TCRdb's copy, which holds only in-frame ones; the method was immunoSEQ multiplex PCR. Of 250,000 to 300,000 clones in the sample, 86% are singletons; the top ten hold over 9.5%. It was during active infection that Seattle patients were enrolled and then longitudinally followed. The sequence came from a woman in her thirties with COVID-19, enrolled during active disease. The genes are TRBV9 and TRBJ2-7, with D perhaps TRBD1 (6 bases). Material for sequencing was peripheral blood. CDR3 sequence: CASSVALETGLYEQYF. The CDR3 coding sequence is TGTGCCAGCAGCGTAGCTCTGGAGACAGGCCTTTACGAGCAGTACTTC. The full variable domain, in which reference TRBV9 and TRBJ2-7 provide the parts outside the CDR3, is DSGVTQTPKHLITATGQRVTLRCSPRSGDLSVYWYQQSLDQGLQFLIQYYNGEERAKGNILERFSAQQFPDLHSELNLSSLELGDSALYFCASSVALETGLYEQYFGPGTRLTVT.